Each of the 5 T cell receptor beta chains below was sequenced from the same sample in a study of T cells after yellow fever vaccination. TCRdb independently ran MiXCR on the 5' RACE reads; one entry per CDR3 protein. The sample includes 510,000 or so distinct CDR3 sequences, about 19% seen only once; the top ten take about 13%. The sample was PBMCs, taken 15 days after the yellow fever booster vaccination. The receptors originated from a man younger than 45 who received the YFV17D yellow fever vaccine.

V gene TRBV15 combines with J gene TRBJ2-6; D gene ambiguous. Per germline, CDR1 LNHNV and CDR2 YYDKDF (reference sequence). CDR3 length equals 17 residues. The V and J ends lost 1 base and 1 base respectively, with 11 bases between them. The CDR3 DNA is TGTGCCACCAGCAGAGGAGTCCTCCGTTCTGGGGCCAACGTCCTGACTTTC. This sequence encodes CATSRGVLRSGANVLTF.

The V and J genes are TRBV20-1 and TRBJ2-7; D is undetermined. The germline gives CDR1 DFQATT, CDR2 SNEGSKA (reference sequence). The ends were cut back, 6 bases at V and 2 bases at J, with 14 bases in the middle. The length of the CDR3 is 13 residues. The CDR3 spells CSARRPGTYEQYF. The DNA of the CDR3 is TGCAGTGCGAGACGTCCGGGCACCTACGAGCAGTACTTC.

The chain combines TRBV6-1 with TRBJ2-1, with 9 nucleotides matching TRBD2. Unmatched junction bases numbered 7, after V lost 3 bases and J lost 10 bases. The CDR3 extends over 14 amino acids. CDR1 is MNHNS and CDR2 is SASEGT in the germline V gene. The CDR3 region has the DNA TGTGCCAGCAGTGACCCGGGACTAGCAAGGGAGCAGTTCTTC. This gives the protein CASSDPGLAREQFF.

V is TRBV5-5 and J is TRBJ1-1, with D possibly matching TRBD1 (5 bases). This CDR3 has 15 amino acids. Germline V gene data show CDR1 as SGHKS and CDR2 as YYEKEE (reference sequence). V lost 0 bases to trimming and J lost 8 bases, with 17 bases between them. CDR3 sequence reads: CASSLAVGGAGEAFF. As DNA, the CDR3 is TGTGCCAGCAGCTTGGCTGTCGGGGGTGCAGGGGAAGCTTTCTTT.

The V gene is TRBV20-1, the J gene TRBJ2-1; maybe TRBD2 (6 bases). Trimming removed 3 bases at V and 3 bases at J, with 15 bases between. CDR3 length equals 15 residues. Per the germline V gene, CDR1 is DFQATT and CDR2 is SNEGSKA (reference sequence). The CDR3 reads CSASGGSGYYNEQFF. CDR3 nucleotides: TGCAGTGCTAGCGGGGGTAGCGGCTACTACAATGAGCAGTTCTTC.